This T cell receptor beta chain was profiled in a study of graft-versus-host responses after intestinal transplantation. Study as a whole: Each recipient received a multivisceral, liver-intestinal, or isolated intestinal graft.

The CDR3 is 13 amino acids. V lost 1 base and J lost 8; bases outside the gene matches: 6. Germline-derived CDR1 and CDR2 are SQVTM and ANQGSEA. Assay used: immunoSEQ multiplex PCR; TCRdb lists only in-frame clones, some missing. The top ten hold about 5.9% of the sample, which has 45,000 to 55,000 clones, approximately 92% seen once. Material: PBMCs, obtained more than 750 days after a first intestinal transplant, on the day of a second. This clonotype was sampled from a human patient who received an intestinal transplant, so some T cells may come from the graft donor. This chain uses TRBV29-1 with TRBJ1-2, with TRBD1 matching over 8 bases. The CDR3 protein is CSVEVARGPGYTF. CDR3 DNA: TGCAGCGTTGAAGTAGCCAGGGGGCCCGGCTACACCTTC.